This record covers a single T cell receptor beta chain. Repertoires were generated with immunoSEQ multiplex PCR, while TCRdb's copy carries only in-frame clones and drops some. The sample comprises more than 65,000 clones, approximately 94% of which are singletons, and around 0.25% rests with the top ten. Unmatched junction bases numbered 4, after V lost 10 bases and J lost 9 bases. Germline V CDR1 and CDR2: SNHLY, FYNNEI. The CDR3 extends over 13 amino acids. This record comes from a study of technical replicates of blood from four donors. This rearrangement joins TRBV2 to TRBJ2-1; 15 bases map to TRBD2. Input material: T cells isolated from PBMCs. The origin of this receptor is a human donor in good health. CDR3 DNA sequence: TGTGCCACCGGACTAGCGGGAGGGGGTGAGCAGTTCTTC. Protein: CATGLAGGGEQFF.